A selection of T cell receptor beta chains follows, all from one sample in a study of regulatory T cells in long-lasting Graves disease. Using its own MiXCR run on the multiplex PCR reads, TCRdb lists one record per CDR3 protein. The data show approximately 400,000 distinct CDR3 sequences, with 14% to 15% seen just once and approximately 15% held by the top ten. Another study also made use of these data, one on T cells in Graves' hyperthyroidism and ophthalmopathy.

Sequenced here: peripheral blood mononuclear cells (PBMCs), sampled at new diagnosis, from a patient treated with antithyroid drugs. The receptors come from a young woman with Graves disease. Each CDR3 is given with its conserved first and last residue. Each record gives: clone size, D gene, J gene, V gene, CDR3 protein, CDR3 DNA. The D gene is left open where the match is weak. Some rows mark clone size as missing; the rest say once, few, many or name a class of expanded clone.

size: many; D: TRBD2; J: TRBJ2-7; V: TRBV29-1; CDR3: CSVFRRTGTSSSYEQYF; DNA: TGCAGCGTTTTTCGGCGGACCGGGACTAGCAGCTCCTACGAGCAGTACTTC
size: .; D: TRBD2; J: TRBJ2-2; V: TRBV14; CDR3: CASSPDRRLAGVSTGELFF; DNA: TGTGCCAGCAGCCCCGACCGGAGACTAGCGGGAGTGAGCACCGGGGAGCTGTTTTTT
size: many; D: TRBD1; J: TRBJ1-1; V: TRBV29-1; CDR3: CSVAQGANTEAFF; DNA: TGCAGCGTTGCCCAGGGGGCGAACACTGAAGCTTTCTTT
size: .; D: .; J: TRBJ2-2; V: TRBV19; CDR3: CASSMSGGATGELFF; DNA: TGTGCCAGTAGTATGTCGGGGGGCGCTACCGGGGAGCTGTTTTTT
size: many; D: TRBD2; J: TRBJ2-1; V: TRBV5-1; CDR3: CASSPQLAGDHEQFF; DNA: TGCGCCAGCAGTCCTCAACTAGCGGGAGACCATGAGCAGTTCTTC
size: many; D: TRBD1; J: TRBJ2-4; V: TRBV6-2/TRBV6-3; CDR3: CASSFGTGLAKNIQYF; DNA: TGTGCCAGCAGCTTTGGGACAGGGTTGGCCAAAAACATTCAGTACTTC
size: many; D: TRBD2; J: TRBJ2-3; V: TRBV20-1; CDR3: CSARLAASTDTQYF; DNA: TGCAGTGCTCGACTAGCGGCTAGCACAGATACGCAGTATTTT
size: many; D: TRBD2; J: TRBJ2-3; V: TRBV28; CDR3: CASSLSGIRTDTQYF; DNA: TGTGCCAGCAGCCTCAGCGGGATCCGCACAGATACGCAGTATTTT
size: few; D: .; J: TRBJ2-2; V: TRBV9; CDR3: CASSVGGGPNTGELFF; DNA: TGTGCCAGCAGCGTAGGTGGTGGCCCGAACACCGGGGAGCTGTTTTTT
size: many; D: TRBD2; J: TRBJ2-1; V: TRBV6-1; CDR3: CASSAGDMDEQFF; DNA: TGTGCCAGCTCAGCGGGAGATATGGATGAGCAGTTCTTC
size: many; D: TRBD1; J: TRBJ1-5; V: TRBV27; CDR3: CASRDREGNQPQHF; DNA: TGTGCCAGCAGGGACAGGGAGGGCAATCAGCCCCAGCATTTT
size: .; D: TRBD1; J: TRBJ2-3; V: TRBV14; CDR3: CASSPPEDRDGTDTQYF; DNA: TGTGCCAGCAGCCCACCGGAGGACAGGGACGGCACAGATACGCAGTATTTT
size: many; D: .; J: TRBJ1-5; V: TRBV28; CDR3: CASSLFGMGNQPQHF; DNA: TGTGCCAGCAGTTTATTTGGGATGGGCAATCAGCCCCAGCATTTT
size: many; D: .; J: TRBJ1-1; V: TRBV12-3/TRBV12-4; CDR3: CASSLYWTGRNTEAFF; DNA: TGTGCCAGCAGTTTATATTGGACCGGGAGGAACACTGAAGCTTTCTTT
size: .; D: TRBD2; J: TRBJ2-1; V: TRBV7-8; CDR3: CASSPFAESGTSGIGEQFF; DNA: TGTGCCAGCAGCCCGTTCGCCGAGTCCGGGACTAGCGGGATTGGTGAGCAGTTCTTC
size: few; D: TRBD1; J: TRBJ1-1; V: TRBV7-3; CDR3: CASSSVHRGENTEAFF; DNA: TGTGCCAGCAGCTCCGTACACAGGGGGGAGAACACTGAAGCTTTCTTT
size: few; D: TRBD2; J: TRBJ2-7; V: TRBV4-1; CDR3: CASSQRASGLNEQYF; DNA: TGCGCCAGCAGCCAACGCGCTAGCGGGTTAAACGAGCAGTACTTC
size: .; D: TRBD2; J: TRBJ2-7; V: TRBV7-9; CDR3: CASSRMGRVFYEQYF; DNA: TGTGCCAGCAGCCGAATGGGGAGGGTATTCTACGAGCAGTACTTC
size: .; D: .; J: TRBJ1-1; V: TRBV19; CDR3: CASSRGAEWTEAFF; DNA: TGTGCCAGTAGTCGCGGGGCTGAATGGACTGAAGCTTTCTTT
size: .; D: TRBD1; J: TRBJ2-2; V: TRBV6-1; CDR3: CASRAGGGGGTGELFF; DNA: TGTGCCAGCAGGGCAGGGGGCGGAGGGGGCACCGGGGAGCTGTTTTTT
size: few; D: TRBD2; J: TRBJ2-2; V: TRBV2; CDR3: CASSDLGREIANTGELFF; DNA: TGTGCCAGCAGTGATCTTGGGCGGGAGATCGCGAACACCGGGGAGCTGTTTTTT
size: many; D: .; J: TRBJ2-7; V: TRBV7-9; CDR3: CASSWVQGRNEQYF; DNA: TGTGCCAGCAGCTGGGTGCAGGGACGGAACGAGCAGTACTTC
size: many; D: TRBD2; J: TRBJ2-7; V: TRBV20-1; CDR3: CSPLGMGGRSYEQYF; DNA: TGCAGTCCGCTAGGAATGGGAGGGCGGTCCTACGAGCAGTACTTC
size: many; D: .; J: TRBJ2-5; V: TRBV6-1; CDR3: CASITEWFEETQYF; DNA: TGTGCCAGCATCACCGAGTGGTTTGAAGAGACCCAGTACTTC
size: many; D: .; J: TRBJ2-7; V: TRBV28; CDR3: CASSLVVGDSYEQYF; DNA: TGTGCCAGCAGTTTAGTTGTGGGAGATAGCTACGAGCAGTACTTC
size: many; D: .; J: TRBJ2-5; V: TRBV13; CDR3: CASSLSRSWGLQETQYF; DNA: TGTGCCAGCAGCCTATCTAGGTCTTGGGGTTTACAAGAGACCCAGTACTTC
size: many; D: TRBD2; J: TRBJ2-1; V: TRBV5-1; CDR3: CASSLVGAAGSSYNEQFF; DNA: TGCGCCAGCAGCTTGGTAGGGGCAGCGGGGAGCTCCTACAATGAGCAGTTCTTC
size: many; D: .; J: TRBJ1-1; V: TRBV11-3; CDR3: CVSSLDSTEAFF; DNA: TGTGTCAGCAGCTTAGATAGCACTGAAGCTTTCTTT
size: many; D: .; J: TRBJ2-3; V: TRBV3-1; CDR3: CASSRELNPTDTQYF; DNA: TGTGCCAGCAGCCGGGAGCTCAACCCCACAGATACGCAGTATTTT
size: .; D: .; J: TRBJ2-2; V: TRBV30; CDR3: CAWILEDNTGELFF; DNA: TGTGCCTGGATTTTGGAGGACAACACCGGGGAGCTGTTTTTT
size: .; D: .; J: TRBJ2-3; V: TRBV30; CDR3: CAWSRGHRDTQYF; DNA: TGTGCCTGGAGTCGCGGCCACAGAGATACGCAGTATTTT
size: .; D: .; J: TRBJ2-1; V: TRBV28; CDR3: CASGYGRVRAYNEQFF; DNA: TGTGCCAGCGGGTATGGTCGGGTGAGGGCCTACAATGAGCAGTTCTTC
size: .; D: .; J: TRBJ2-7; V: TRBV20-1; CDR3: CSVAPGYEQYF; DNA: TGCAGTGTTGCGCCCGGCTACGAGCAGTACTTC
size: few; D: .; J: TRBJ2-3; V: TRBV10-1; CDR3: CASSPLSGESDTQYF; DNA: TGCGCCAGCAGTCCCCTAAGCGGCGAGTCAGATACGCAGTATTTT
size: .; D: TRBD1; J: TRBJ1-5; V: TRBV11-2; CDR3: CASSFTSDRWFSHKQPQHF; DNA: TGTGCCAGCAGCTTTACCTCGGACAGGTGGTTTTCTCACAAGCAGCCCCAGCATTTT
size: .; D: TRBD1; J: TRBJ2-7; V: TRBV20-1; CDR3: CSARGTGGFFYEQYF; DNA: TGCAGTGCTAGAGGGACAGGGGGATTTTTCTACGAGCAGTACTTC
size: few; D: TRBD1; J: TRBJ1-2; V: TRBV15; CDR3: CATSTQGLHRGTGGYTF; DNA: TGTGCCACCAGCACCCAGGGCCTTCACAGGGGGACTGGAGGCTACACCTTC
size: once; D: .; J: TRBJ2-7; V: TRBV4-1; CDR3: CASSQQNGLASYEQYF; DNA: TGCGCCAGCAGCCAGCAGAACGGGCTAGCCTCCTACGAGCAGTACTTC
size: .; D: .; J: TRBJ1-3; V: TRBV5-8; CDR3: CASTNGRHSGNTIYF; DNA: TGTGCCAGCACGAACGGACGGCACTCTGGAAACACCATATATTTT
size: few; D: TRBD1; J: TRBJ1-1; V: TRBV4-1; CDR3: CASSQWDRVTEAFF; DNA: TGCGCCAGCAGCCAGTGGGACAGGGTAACTGAAGCTTTCTTT
size: many; D: .; J: TRBJ2-1; V: TRBV24-1; CDR3: CATVGQGGNEQFF; DNA: TGTGCCACCGTTGGCCAGGGGGGCAATGAGCAGTTCTTC
size: many; D: .; J: TRBJ1-2; V: TRBV19; CDR3: CATSLPGWDGYTF; DNA: TGTGCCACCTCCCTCCCAGGGTGGGATGGCTACACCTTC
size: .; D: TRBD1; J: TRBJ1-5; V: TRBV10-2; CDR3: CASSVGTGEQPQHF; DNA: TGCGCCAGCAGTGTGGGGACAGGTGAGCAGCCCCAGCATTTT
size: .; D: .; J: TRBJ2-7; V: TRBV7-9; CDR3: CASSHTGTSYEQYF; DNA: TGTGCCAGCAGCCATACCGGGACATCGTACGAGCAGTACTTC
size: few; D: .; J: TRBJ2-2; V: TRBV7-6; CDR3: CASSSQEENTGELFF; DNA: TGTGCCAGCAGCTCCCAGGAGGAAAACACCGGGGAGCTGTTTTTT
size: many; D: TRBD2; J: TRBJ2-1; V: TRBV5-1; CDR3: CASSLEGSGTSADEQFF; DNA: TGCGCCAGCAGCTTGGAGGGGTCGGGGACTAGCGCTGATGAGCAGTTCTTC
size: many; D: .; J: TRBJ2-1; V: TRBV20-1; CDR3: CSARDRFVGYNEQFF; DNA: TGCAGTGCTAGAGATCGGTTTGTGGGGTACAATGAGCAGTTCTTC
size: many; D: .; J: TRBJ1-1; V: TRBV12-3/TRBV12-4; CDR3: CASSLLSRGTEAFF; DNA: TGTGCCAGCAGTTTATTGTCTCGGGGGACTGAAGCTTTCTTT
size: many; D: TRBD1; J: TRBJ1-5; V: TRBV2; CDR3: CASRRDSRRYSNQPQHF; DNA: TGTGCCAGCCGAAGGGACAGCCGCCGATACAGCAATCAGCCCCAGCATTTT
size: .; D: TRBD1; J: TRBJ2-3; V: TRBV6-1; CDR3: CASRTGGFTDTQYF; DNA: TGTGCCAGCAGAACAGGGGGTTTCACAGATACGCAGTATTTT
size: few; D: TRBD1; J: TRBJ2-5; V: TRBV6-2/TRBV6-3; CDR3: CASRGTGNQETQYF; DNA: TGTGCCAGCAGAGGGACAGGGAATCAAGAGACCCAGTACTTC
size: few; D: TRBD1; J: TRBJ2-5; V: TRBV7-9; CDR3: CASSRTGGMETQYF; DNA: TGTGCCAGCAGCCGAACAGGGGGCATGGAGACCCAGTACTTC
size: many; D: .; J: TRBJ2-7; V: TRBV30; CDR3: CAWSVLVYEQYF; DNA: TGTGCCTGGAGTGTTTTGGTTTACGAGCAGTACTTC
size: few; D: .; J: TRBJ2-7; V: TRBV5-5; CDR3: CASSFRPGDEQYF; DNA: TGTGCCAGCAGCTTTAGGCCTGGGGACGAGCAGTACTTC
size: few; D: .; J: TRBJ1-1; V: TRBV3-1; CDR3: CASSQSFGAHGRAFF; DNA: TGTGCCAGCAGCCAATCCTTTGGGGCCCACGGGAGAGCTTTCTTT